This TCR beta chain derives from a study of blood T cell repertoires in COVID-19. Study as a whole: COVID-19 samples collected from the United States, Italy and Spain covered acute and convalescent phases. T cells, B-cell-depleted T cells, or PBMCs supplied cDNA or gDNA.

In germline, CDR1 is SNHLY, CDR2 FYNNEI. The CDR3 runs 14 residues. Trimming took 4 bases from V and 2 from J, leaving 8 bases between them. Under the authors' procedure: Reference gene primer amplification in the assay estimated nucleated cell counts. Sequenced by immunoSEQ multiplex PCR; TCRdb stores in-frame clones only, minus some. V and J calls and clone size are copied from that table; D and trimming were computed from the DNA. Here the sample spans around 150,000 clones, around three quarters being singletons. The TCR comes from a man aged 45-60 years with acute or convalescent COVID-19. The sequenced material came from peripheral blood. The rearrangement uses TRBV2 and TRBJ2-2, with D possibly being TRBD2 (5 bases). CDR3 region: CASSASSNTGELFF. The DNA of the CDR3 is TGTGCCAGCAGTGCTAGCTCCAACACCGGGGAGCTGTTTTTT. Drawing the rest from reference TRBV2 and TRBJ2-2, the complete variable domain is EPEVTQTPSHQVTQMGQEVILRCVPISNHLYFYWYRQILGQKVEFLVSFYNNEISEKSEIFDDQFSVERPDGSNFTLKIRSTKLEDSAMYFCASSASSNTGELFFGEGSRLTVL.